This TCR beta chain was recovered during a study of T cell responses to AZD1222 COVID-19 vaccine (dated by TCRdb to about 2021). About the full investigation: TCR sequencing covered fewer than 250 trial participants: about 210 given two doses of AZD1222 and approximately 25 given two doses of MenACWY control vaccine. Trial participants were enrolled by age into subgroups of 18-55, 56-69 and 70-plus years, and around 150, 28 and 57 TCR-sequenced participants, respectively, were included in these subgroups. Study-wide findings and limitations: The 56-69-year group was small, and its depth increase did not reach significance, likely because of low power. Epitopes outside the regions mutated in the B.1.351 and B.1.1.7 variants were reportedly recognized by nearly half of the unique spike-specific TCRs. Conclusions about previously exposed vaccinees are limited because only a handful of AZD1222 recipients were SARS-CoV-2 seropositive at baseline. The whole spike protein was spanned by vaccine-associated CD4 TCRs, and dominant responses were seen in regions 160-218 and 743-854. After two AZD1222 doses, both the breadth and the depth of spike-specific TCRs were significantly higher than at day 0 and than in MenACWY recipients. Because no samples from the day 14 peak response were available, repertoires could be characterized only after the peak T cell response. Most participants were white British and females outnumbered males, and the authors suggested that clonal diversity may have been underestimated.

V has 5 bases trimmed and J has 2 bases trimmed; junction bases matching no gene number 10. The CDR1 and CDR2 encoded by the germline V gene are KGHDR and SFDVKD. The CDR3 measures 17 amino acids from cysteine to phenylalanine. The only DNA kept is the CDR3, 51 bases in frame from the first base. The meaning of the sample's time point label: about 28 days (+/-7) after the second vaccine dose. AZD1222 recipients whose second dose came at about 4 weeks and those whose second dose came at about 12 weeks were combined into one group, since spike-specific TCR depth and breadth did not differ between the two schedules. The vaccinee samples were drawn from two UK trials, COV001 and COV002, one of which was a single-blind randomized controlled phase 2/3 trial testing AZD1222 (ChAdOx1 nCoV-19) in healthy adults. Trial participant PBMC samples were collected at day 0 and day 28 after the second dose for TCRbeta chain sequencing.

Note on this clone: What this receptor recognizes is not known. Base qualities are missing; no much larger clone stands one base away.

The CDR3 regions of human TCRbeta chains were analyzed by immunosequencing. For the original study's pipeline: TCRs in the repertoires were compared against a reference library of SARS-CoV-2-specific TCRs that had been generated with the MIRA antigen-specificity platform. Breadth was defined as the fraction of unique TCRs that were SARS-CoV-2-associated, and depth was defined as the fraction of total T cells that were SARS-CoV-2-associated. Using the MIRA data, each spike-specific TCR was assigned both to the spike region to which the TCR was reactive and to a CD4 or CD8 class. Log10-transformed breadth and depth values were compared by one-way ANOVA with Sidak's multiple comparisons tests. TCRdb retrieved this table from immuneACCESS and kept in-frame rearrangements only. Not all clones are present; in checked studies, unresolved V genes account for under half, and no reason is known for the remainder. The DNA gave D and trimming, while V, J and clone size come from that table. The sample yields roughly 80,000 clones; roughly 90% were counted once. The ten largest clones capture around 1.4% of the sample.

This chain is built from TRBV24-1 and TRBJ2-3; 9 bases in between match TRBD2. This material consisted of peripheral blood, taken 28 days after the second AZD1222 dose. This receptor was taken from an adult who received the AZD1222 COVID-19 vaccine. In nucleotide form, the sequence is TGTGCCACCAGTGGAATGAGCGGGGGGACGTACACAGATACGCAGTATTTT. It specifies CATSGMSGGTYTDTQYF.